The 7 T cell receptor beta chains reported below all come from one sample, sequenced in a study of cytomegalovirus exposure and HLA in healthy donors. This table comes from immunoSEQ multiplex PCR, and its TCRdb copy is limited to in-frame clones, with some not included. The sample has approximately 140,000 clones; almost 90% are singletons. The specimen was PBMCs. Receptor source: a woman younger than 30 in good health and CMV-seropositive.

The V gene is TRBV7-3, the J gene TRBJ1-5; 7 positions agree with TRBD1. The CDR3 has 14 residues. J gave up 5 bases and V 9 bases, and 10 bases lay outside the gene matches. Germline values: CDR1 SGHTA, CDR2 FQGTGA. The CDR3 here is CASGGTAPYQPQHF. The CDR3, as DNA: TGTGCCAGTGGAGGGACAGCTCCATATCAGCCCCAGCATTTT.

Many counts were recorded for this clone. The chain recombines TRBV5-1 with TRBJ1-1; the D gene is possibly TRBD1 (5 bases). With 4 bases removed from V and 3 bases from J, the gap between germline ends came to 10 bases. In germline, CDR1 is SGHRS, CDR2 YFSETQ. The CDR3 consists of 13 residues. The CDR3 is CASSPGLDTEAFF. The DNA of the CDR3 is TGCGCCAGCAGCCCGGGACTTGACACTGAAGCTTTCTTT.

The chain has TRBV2 and TRBJ1-3; D gene uncertain. V dropped 6 bases and J dropped 1 base, with 19 bases sitting between them. Germline CDR1 and CDR2: SNHLY and FYNNEI. The CDR3 length is 17 residues. The chain's CDR3 is CASSFTISLGSGNTIYF. In nucleotides, the CDR3 is TGTGCCAGCAGCTTTACTATCAGCCTAGGATCTGGAAACACCATATATTTT. Supplemented by reference TRBV2 and TRBJ1-3, the full variable domain reads EPEVTQTPSHQVTQMGQEVILRCVPISNHLYFYWYRQILGQKVEFLVSFYNNEISEKSEIFDDQFSVERPDGSNFTLKIRSTKLEDSAMYFCASSFTISLGSGNTIYFGEGSWLTVV.

The chain recombines TRBV28 with TRBJ1-1; maybe TRBD1 (6 bases). Germline CDR1 MDHEN, CDR2 SYDVKM. The V gene lost 2 bases and the J gene lost 6 bases, with 10 bases spanning the gap. This CDR3 is 13 amino acids long. This CDR3 is CASSLVGGPEAFF. The CDR3 DNA reads TGTGCCAGCAGTTTAGTGGGGGGGCCTGAAGCTTTCTTT.

V usage is TRBV7-2 and J usage is TRBJ2-1, with TRBD2 matching 9 bases. This CDR3 spans 17 amino acids. The germline V gene has CDR1 SGHTA and CDR2 FQGNSA. V was pared by 1 base and J by 6 bases, with 10 bases of the junction left unmatched. This CDR3 is CASSLEGGGAYVNEQFF. In DNA form, the CDR3 reads TGTGCCAGCAGCTTAGAAGGCGGGGGGGCATATGTCAATGAGCAGTTCTTC.

By its share, this clone is medium-sized. This rearrangement joins TRBV9 to TRBJ2-3; TRBD2 aligns across 8 bases. Germline V gives CDR1 SGDLS, CDR2 YYNGEE. Unmatched junction bases numbered 9, after V lost 3 bases and J lost 3 bases. This CDR3 has 16 amino acids. In DNA, the CDR3 is TGTGCCAGCAGCGGGTCTCACGGGAGGGCGACAGATACGCAGTATTTT. The encoded protein is CASSGSHGRATDTQYF.

The CDR3 bases are TGTGCCAGCAGTTTCGACAGGGGAGGGACTGAAGCTTTCTTT. It yields the protein CASSFDRGGTEAFF. This rearrangement joins TRBV27 to TRBJ1-1, with 8 bases matching TRBD1. The germline CDR1 and CDR2 sequences are MNHEY and SMNVEV (reference sequence). V shed 3 bases, J shed 5 bases, and the junction held 5 bases outside the gene matches. The CDR3 totals 14 residues.